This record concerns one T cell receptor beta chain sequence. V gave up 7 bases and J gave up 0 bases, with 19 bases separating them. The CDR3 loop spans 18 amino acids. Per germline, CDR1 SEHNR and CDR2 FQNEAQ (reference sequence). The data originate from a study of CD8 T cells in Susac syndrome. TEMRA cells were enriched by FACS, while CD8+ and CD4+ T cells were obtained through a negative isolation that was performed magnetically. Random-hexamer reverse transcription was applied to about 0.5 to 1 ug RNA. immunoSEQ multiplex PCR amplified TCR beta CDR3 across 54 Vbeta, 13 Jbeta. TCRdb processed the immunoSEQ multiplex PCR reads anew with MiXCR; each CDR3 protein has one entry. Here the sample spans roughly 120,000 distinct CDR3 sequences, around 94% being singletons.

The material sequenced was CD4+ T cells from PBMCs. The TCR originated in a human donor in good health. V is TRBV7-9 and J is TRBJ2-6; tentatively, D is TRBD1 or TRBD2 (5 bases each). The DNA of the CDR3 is TGTGCCAGCATCAAAGGCCAGTCGGGACGCTCTGGGGCCAACGTCCTGACTTTC. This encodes CASIKGQSGRSGANVLTF.